This TCR beta chain stems from a study of post-analysis software for immune sequencing data. Study observations and caveats: TRBV5-6, TRBV5-1 and TRBV20-1 belonged to a set of roughly five TRBV segments that were more frequent in patients than controls.

This clonotype was counted a few times. Its matching antigen is unknown. Unique molecular identifiers were present in the TCR beta cDNA libraries. TCRdb re-called the PCR reads with MiXCR, one entry per CDR3 protein. The sample has fewer than 700,000 distinct CDR3 sequences, 44% seen once. CDR3 length: 11 residues. V lost 2 bases and J lost 9, with 5 bases in between. Per germline, CDR1 SEHNR and CDR2 FQNEAQ (reference sequence). This chain links TRBV7-9 with TRBJ2-1; the D is unclear. This receptor was identified in a girl aged 10-17 years with multiple sclerosis. Sequenced: blood. DNA for the CDR3: TGTGCCAGCAGCTTAAACGGTGAGCAGTTCTTC. Amino acid sequence: CASSLNGEQFF.